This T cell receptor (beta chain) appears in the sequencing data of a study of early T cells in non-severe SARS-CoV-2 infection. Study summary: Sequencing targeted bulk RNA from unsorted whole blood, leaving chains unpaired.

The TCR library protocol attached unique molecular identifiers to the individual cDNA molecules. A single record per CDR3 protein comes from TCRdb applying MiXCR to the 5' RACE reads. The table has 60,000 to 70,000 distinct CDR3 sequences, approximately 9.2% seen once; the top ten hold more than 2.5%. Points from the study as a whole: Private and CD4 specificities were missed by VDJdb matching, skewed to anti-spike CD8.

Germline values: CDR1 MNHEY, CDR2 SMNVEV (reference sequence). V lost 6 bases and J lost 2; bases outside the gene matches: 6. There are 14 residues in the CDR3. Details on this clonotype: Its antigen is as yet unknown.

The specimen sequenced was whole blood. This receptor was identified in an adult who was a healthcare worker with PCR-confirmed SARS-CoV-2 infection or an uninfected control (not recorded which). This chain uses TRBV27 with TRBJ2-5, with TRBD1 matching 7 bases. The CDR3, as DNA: TGTGCCAGCAGGGGTAGACAGGGACAAGAGACCCAGTACTTC. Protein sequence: CASRGRQGQETQYF.